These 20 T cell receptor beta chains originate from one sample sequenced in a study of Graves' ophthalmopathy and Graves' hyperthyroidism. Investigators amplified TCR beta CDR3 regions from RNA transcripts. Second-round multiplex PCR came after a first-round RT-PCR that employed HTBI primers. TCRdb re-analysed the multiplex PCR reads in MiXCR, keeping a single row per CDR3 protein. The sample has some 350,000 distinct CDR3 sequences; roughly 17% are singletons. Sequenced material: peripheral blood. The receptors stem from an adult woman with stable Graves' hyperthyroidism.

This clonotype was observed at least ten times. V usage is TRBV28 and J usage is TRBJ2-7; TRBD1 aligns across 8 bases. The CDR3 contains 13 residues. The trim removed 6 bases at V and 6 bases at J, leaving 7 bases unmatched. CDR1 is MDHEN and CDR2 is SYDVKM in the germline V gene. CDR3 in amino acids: CASSLQGAGEQYF. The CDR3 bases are TGTGCCAGCAGCCTCCAGGGGGCGGGCGAGCAGTACTTC.

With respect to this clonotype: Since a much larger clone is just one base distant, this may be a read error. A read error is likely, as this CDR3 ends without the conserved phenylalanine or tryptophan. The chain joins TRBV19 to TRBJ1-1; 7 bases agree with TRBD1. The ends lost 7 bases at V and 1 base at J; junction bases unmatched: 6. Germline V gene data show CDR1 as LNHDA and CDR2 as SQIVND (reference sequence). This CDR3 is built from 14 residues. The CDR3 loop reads CASIPTGKNTEAFY. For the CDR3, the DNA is TGTGCCAGTATCCCGACAGGGAAGAACACTGAAGCTTTCTAT.

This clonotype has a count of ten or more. CDR3 DNA: TGTGCCAGCAGCGGGCCGGGACTGAACACAGATACGCAGTATTTT. As protein: CASSGPGLNTDTQYF. V gene TRBV7-2 combines with J gene TRBJ2-3, with TRBD2 as a possible D gene (6 bases). The length of the CDR3 is 15 residues. The germline V gene has CDR1 SGHTA and CDR2 FQGNSA. V lost 5 bases, J lost 2 bases, and 14 bases lay in between.

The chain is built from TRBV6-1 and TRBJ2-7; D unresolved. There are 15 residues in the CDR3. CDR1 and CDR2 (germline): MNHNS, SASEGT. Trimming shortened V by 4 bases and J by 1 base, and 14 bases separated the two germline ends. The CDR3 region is CASSASGQTSYEQYF. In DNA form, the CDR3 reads TGTGCCAGCAGTGCCTCCGGGCAGACTTCCTACGAGCAGTACTTC.

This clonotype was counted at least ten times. The DNA of the CDR3 is TGTGCCAGCAGTTACTTGGGGCTCAGTGAAGCTTTCTTT. It codes for CASSYLGLSEAFF. The chain links TRBV6-5 to TRBJ1-1, with D tentatively TRBD1 (5 bases). The CDR3 spans 13 residues. Germline-derived CDR1 and CDR2 are MNHEY and SVGAGI. V was cut by 1 base and J by 7 bases, with 10 bases left in between.

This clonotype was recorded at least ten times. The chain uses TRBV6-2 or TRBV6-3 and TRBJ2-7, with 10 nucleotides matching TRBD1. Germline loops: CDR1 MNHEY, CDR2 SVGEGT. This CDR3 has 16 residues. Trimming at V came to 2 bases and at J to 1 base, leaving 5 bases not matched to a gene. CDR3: CASSYVVGQGSYEQYF. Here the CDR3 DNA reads TGTGCCAGCAGTTACGTCGTGGGACAGGGGTCCTACGAGCAGTACTTC.

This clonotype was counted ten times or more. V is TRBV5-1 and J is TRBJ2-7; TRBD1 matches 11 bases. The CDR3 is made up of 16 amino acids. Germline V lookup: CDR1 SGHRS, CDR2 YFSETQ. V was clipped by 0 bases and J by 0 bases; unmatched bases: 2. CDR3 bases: TGCGCCAGCAGCTTGGGAGGGACAGGGGGCTCCTACGAGCAGTACTTC. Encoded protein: CASSLGGTGGSYEQYF.

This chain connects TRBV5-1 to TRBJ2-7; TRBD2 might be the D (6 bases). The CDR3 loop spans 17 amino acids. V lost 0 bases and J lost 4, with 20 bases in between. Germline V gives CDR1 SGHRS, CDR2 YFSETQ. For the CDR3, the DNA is TGCGCCAGCAGCTTGGACCTATTGCGGGACCCACCGTACGAGCAGTACTTC. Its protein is CASSLDLLRDPPYEQYF.

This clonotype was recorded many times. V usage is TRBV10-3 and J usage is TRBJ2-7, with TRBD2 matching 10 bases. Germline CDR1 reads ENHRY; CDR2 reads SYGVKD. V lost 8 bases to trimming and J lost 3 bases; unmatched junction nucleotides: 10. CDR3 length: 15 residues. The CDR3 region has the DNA TGTGCCATCTCTCAAAGGGCTAGCGGGAGCTACGAGCAGTACTTC. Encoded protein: CAISQRASGSYEQYF.

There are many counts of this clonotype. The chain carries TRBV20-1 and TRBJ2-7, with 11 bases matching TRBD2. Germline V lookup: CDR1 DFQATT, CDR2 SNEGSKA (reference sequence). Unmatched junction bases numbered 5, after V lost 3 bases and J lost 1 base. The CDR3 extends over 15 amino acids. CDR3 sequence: CSASEGTSGSYEQYF. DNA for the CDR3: TGCAGTGCTAGTGAGGGGACTAGCGGTTCCTACGAGCAGTACTTC.

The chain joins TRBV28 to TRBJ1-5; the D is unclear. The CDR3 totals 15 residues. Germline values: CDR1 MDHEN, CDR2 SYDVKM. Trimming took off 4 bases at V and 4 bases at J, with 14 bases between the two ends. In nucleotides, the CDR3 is TGTGCCAGCAGTTGGATGTTAGAGGGTAATCAGCCCCAGCATTTT. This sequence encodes CASSWMLEGNQPQHF. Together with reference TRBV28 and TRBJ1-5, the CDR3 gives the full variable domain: DVKVTQSSRYLVKRTGEKVFLECVQDMDHENMFWYRQDPGLGLRLIYFSYDVKMKEKGDIPEGYSVSREKKERFSLILESASTNQTSMYLCASSWMLEGNQPQHFGDGTRLSIL.

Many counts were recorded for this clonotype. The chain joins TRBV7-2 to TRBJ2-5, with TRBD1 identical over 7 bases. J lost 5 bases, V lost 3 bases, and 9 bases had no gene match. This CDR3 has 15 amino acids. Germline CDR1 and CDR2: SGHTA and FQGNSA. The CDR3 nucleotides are TGTGCCAGCAGCTTCTTCACAGGGGAACAGGAGACCCAGTACTTC. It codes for CASSFFTGEQETQYF.

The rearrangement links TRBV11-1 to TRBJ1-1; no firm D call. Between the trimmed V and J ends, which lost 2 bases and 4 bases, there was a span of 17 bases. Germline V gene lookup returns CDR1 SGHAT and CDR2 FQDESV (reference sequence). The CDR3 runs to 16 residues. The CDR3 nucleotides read TGTGCCAGCAGCTTATGGGCCATCGGACGGGGCACTGAAGCTTTCTTT. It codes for CASSLWAIGRGTEAFF.

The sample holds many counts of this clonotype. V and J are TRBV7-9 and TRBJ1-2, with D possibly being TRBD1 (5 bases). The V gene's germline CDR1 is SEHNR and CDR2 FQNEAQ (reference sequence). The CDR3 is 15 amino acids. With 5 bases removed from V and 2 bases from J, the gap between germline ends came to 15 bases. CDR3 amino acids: CASSGGAAANYGYTF. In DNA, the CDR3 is TGTGCCAGCAGCGGAGGGGCAGCAGCGAACTATGGCTACACCTTC.

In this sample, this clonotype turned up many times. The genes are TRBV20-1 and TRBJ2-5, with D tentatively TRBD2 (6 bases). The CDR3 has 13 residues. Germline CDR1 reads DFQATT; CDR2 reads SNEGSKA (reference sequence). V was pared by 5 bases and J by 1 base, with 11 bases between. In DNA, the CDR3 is TGCAGTGCTGGAGGACTACTCCAAGAGACCCAGTACTTC. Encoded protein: CSAGGLLQETQYF.

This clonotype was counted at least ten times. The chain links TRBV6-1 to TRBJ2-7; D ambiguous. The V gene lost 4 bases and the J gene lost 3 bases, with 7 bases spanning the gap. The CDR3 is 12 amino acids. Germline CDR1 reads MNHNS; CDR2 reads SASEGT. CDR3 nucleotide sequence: TGTGCCAGCAGTGGCGTCGGCTACGAGCAGTACTTC. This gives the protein CASSGVGYEQYF.

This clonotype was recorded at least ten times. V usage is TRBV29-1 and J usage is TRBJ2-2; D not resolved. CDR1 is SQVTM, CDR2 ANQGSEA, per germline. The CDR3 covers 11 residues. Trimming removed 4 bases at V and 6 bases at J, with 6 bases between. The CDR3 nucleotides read TGCAGCGTTGGCAGCCCCGGGGAGCTGTTTTTT. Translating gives CSVGSPGELFF.

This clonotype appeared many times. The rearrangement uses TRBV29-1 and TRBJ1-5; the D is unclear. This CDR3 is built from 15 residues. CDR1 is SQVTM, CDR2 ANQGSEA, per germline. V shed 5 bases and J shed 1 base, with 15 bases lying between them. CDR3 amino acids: CSVMDGPRSNQPQHF. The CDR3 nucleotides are TGCAGCGTTATGGACGGACCAAGGAGCAATCAGCCCCAGCATTTT. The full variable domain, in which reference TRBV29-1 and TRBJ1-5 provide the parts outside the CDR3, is SAVISQKPSRDICQRGTSLTIQCQVDSQVTMMFWYRQQPGQSLTLIATANQGSEATYESGFVIDKFPISRPNLTFSTLTVSNMSPEDSSIYLCSVMDGPRSNQPQHFGDGTRLSIL.

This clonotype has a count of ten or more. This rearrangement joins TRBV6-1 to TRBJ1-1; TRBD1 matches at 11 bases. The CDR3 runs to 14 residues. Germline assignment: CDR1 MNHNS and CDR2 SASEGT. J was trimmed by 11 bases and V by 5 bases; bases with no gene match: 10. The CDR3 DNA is TGTGCCAGCAGTAGGGACAGGGGGTTATCGTCGGCTTTCTTT. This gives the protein CASSRDRGLSSAFF.

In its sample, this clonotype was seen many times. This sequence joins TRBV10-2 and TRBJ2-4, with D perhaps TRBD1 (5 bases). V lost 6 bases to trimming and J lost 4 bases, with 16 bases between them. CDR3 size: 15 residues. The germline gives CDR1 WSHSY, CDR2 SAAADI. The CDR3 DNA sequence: TGCGCCAGCAGAGAAGGGGCCTCGTTTAAAAACATTCAGTACTTC. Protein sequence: CASREGASFKNIQYF.